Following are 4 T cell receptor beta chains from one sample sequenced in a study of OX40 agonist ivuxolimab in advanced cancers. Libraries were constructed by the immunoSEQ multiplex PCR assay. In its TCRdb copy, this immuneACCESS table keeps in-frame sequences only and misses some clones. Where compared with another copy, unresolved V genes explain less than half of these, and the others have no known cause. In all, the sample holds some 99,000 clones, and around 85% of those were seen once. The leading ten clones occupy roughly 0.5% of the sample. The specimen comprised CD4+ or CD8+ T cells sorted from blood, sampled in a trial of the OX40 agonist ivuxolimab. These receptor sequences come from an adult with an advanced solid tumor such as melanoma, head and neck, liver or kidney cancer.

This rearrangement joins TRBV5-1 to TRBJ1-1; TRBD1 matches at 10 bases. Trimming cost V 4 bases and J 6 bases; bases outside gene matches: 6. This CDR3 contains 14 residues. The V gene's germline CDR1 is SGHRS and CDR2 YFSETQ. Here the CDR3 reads CASSTGQGRAEAFF. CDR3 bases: TGCGCCAGCAGCACGGGACAGGGGCGGGCTGAAGCTTTCTTT.

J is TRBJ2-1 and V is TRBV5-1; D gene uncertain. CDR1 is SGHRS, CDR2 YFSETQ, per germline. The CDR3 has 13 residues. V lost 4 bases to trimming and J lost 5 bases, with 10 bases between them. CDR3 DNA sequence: TGCGCCAGCAGCGCTGGCGGAGACAATGAGCAGTTCTTC. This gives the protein CASSAGGDNEQFF.

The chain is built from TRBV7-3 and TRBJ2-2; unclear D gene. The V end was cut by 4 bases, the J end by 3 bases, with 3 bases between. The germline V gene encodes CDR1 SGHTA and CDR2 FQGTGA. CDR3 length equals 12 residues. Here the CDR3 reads CASSSYTGELFF. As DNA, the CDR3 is TGTGCCAGCAGCTCGTACACCGGGGAGCTGTTTTTT.

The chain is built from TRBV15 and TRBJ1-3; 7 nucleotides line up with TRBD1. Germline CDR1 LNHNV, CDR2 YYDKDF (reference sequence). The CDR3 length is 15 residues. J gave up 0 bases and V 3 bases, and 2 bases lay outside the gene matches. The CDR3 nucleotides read TGTGCCACCAGCAGGGACAGGACCTCTGGAAACACCATATATTTT. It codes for CATSRDRTSGNTIYF.